In its sample, the clone carrying this T cell receptor (beta chain) was seen a few times. The CDR3 length is 19 residues. V was pared by 2 bases and J by 4 bases, with 8 bases of the junction left unmatched. The data were obtained in a study of human T cells and chemical hapten exposure. MiXCR was run by TCRdb on the RACE reads, yielding one entry per CDR3 protein. The table records approximately 96,000 distinct CDR3 sequences, approximately 8.6% of them present only once. The time point here: patch test 2, 6 weeks after DPC sensitization. Treatment here: therapeutic diphenylcyclopropenone sensitization with weekly scalp DPC.

The source is a middle-aged woman with alopecia areata. Some clones in this sample may be carry-over from other donors' samples. V gene TRBV12-3 or TRBV12-4 combines with J gene TRBJ2-1; 16 bases line up with TRBD2. This material consisted of whole blood, taken in connection with sensitization to the hapten diphenylcyclopropenone (DPC). CDR3 protein: CASSLRVGTSGRVYNEQFF. CDR3 bases: TGTGCCAGCAGTTTAAGGGTGGGGACTAGCGGGAGGGTTTACAATGAGCAGTTCTTC.